Listed here are 29 T cell receptor beta chains from one sample, sequenced in a study of control samples from healthy donors and cancer patients. TCRdb keeps only in-frame clones here, not all; method: immunoSEQ multiplex PCR. The sample has 150,000 to 200,000 clones; around 90% are singletons. Sequenced sample: blood. These TCRs come from a woman in her 30s in good health.

The V and J genes are TRBV6-4 and TRBJ2-6; unclear D gene. Per the germline V gene, CDR1 is MRHNA and CDR2 is SNTAGT. CDR3 length: 17 residues. Trimming stripped 2 bases from V and 0 bases from J, with 11 bases between. The CDR3 DNA reads as TGTGCCAGCAGTGACGATAGACGAGGCTCTGGGGCCAACGTCCTGACTTTC. Protein sequence: CASSDDRRGSGANVLTF.

This chain uses TRBV19 with TRBJ2-1, with 15 bases matching TRBD2. The V gene end was trimmed by 3 bases and the J gene end by 4 bases; junction bases not matched to a gene: 13. Looked up from germline, CDR1 is LNHDA and CDR2 is SQIVND (reference sequence). The CDR3 contains 20 residues. The CDR3 spells CASSMGTSGRLGSGYNEQFF. The DNA of the CDR3 is TGTGCCAGTAGTATGGGGACTAGCGGGAGGCTGGGCTCGGGGTACAATGAGCAGTTCTTC.

V is TRBV30 and J is TRBJ1-6, with 7 bases identical to TRBD1. The CDR3 runs 16 residues. Germline CDR1 GTSNPN, CDR2 SVGIG (reference sequence). J lost 0 bases, V lost 3 bases, and 5 bases had no gene match. CDR3 coding DNA: TGTGCCTGGAGGCGGGACAGTAGCTCCTATAATTCACCCCTCCACTTT. Its protein product is CAWRRDSSSYNSPLHF.

The rearrangement joins TRBV2 to TRBJ2-7; D is unresolved. Germline V lookup: CDR1 SNHLY, CDR2 FYNNEI. Trimming pared 7 bases from V and 7 bases from J, leaving 20 bases between. This CDR3 has 14 amino acids. CDR3 region: CASTGPLLSREQYF. The CDR3 region has the DNA TGTGCCAGCACAGGCCCACTCCTATCGCGGGAGCAGTACTTC.

The rearrangement links TRBV18 to TRBJ2-2; perhaps TRBD2 as D (6 bases). The CDR3 loop spans 14 amino acids. Germline CDR1 KGHSH, CDR2 LQKENI. Trimming shortened V by 6 bases and J by 6 bases, and 14 bases separated the two germline ends. The CDR3 sequence is CASSPNGLPGELFF. DNA for the CDR3: TGTGCCAGCTCCCCGAATGGACTACCCGGGGAGCTGTTTTTT.

The chain has TRBV28 and TRBJ2-7, with 10 bases that match TRBD1. The CDR3 loop spans 16 amino acids. V dropped 6 bases and J dropped 4; count of bases not matched to a gene: 12. Germline-derived CDR1 and CDR2 are MDHEN and SYDVKM. CDR3 region: CASSPAGGQGVYEQYF. Written as DNA, the CDR3 is TGTGCCAGCAGCCCGGCTGGCGGACAGGGGGTGTACGAGCAGTACTTC.

The chain has TRBV2 and TRBJ1-2; 11 nucleotides match TRBD1. Germline loops: CDR1 SNHLY, CDR2 FYNNEI. J was trimmed by 4 bases and V by 7 bases; bases with no gene match: 5. This CDR3 contains 14 residues. The CDR3: CASNGQGAAYGYTF. The DNA for the CDR3 is TGTGCCAGCAATGGACAGGGGGCTGCCTATGGCTACACCTTC.

This chain links TRBV6-1 with TRBJ1-1; D is unclear. With 3 bases removed from V and 1 base from J, the gap between germline ends came to 6 bases. This CDR3 spans 13 amino acids. Germline V gene sequence: CDR1 MNHNS, CDR2 SASEGT. The CDR3 loop reads CASSERANTEAFF. CDR3 nucleotides: TGTGCCAGCAGTGAGAGGGCGAACACTGAAGCTTTCTTT.

DNA of the CDR3: TGTGCCAGCAGTTCAGGGCCCGGCTACACCTTC. Protein product: CASSSGPGYTF. The chain employs TRBV6-5 and TRBJ1-2; the D gene is possibly TRBD1 (5 bases). CDR1 is MNHEY, CDR2 SVGAGI, per germline. The CDR3 loop spans 11 amino acids. V gave up 4 bases and J gave up 8 bases, with 8 bases separating them.

This chain uses TRBV4-1 with TRBJ1-2; TRBD1 is a possible D gene (6 bases). CDR3 length equals 13 residues. The germline V and J ends were trimmed by 0 bases and 8 bases, with 10 bases remaining between them. CDR1 and CDR2 from the germline V gene are MGHRA and YSYEKL. CDR3 coding DNA: TGCGCCAGCAGCCAAGATCAGGGGCACGGCTACACCTTC. Protein product: CASSQDQGHGYTF.

J is TRBJ1-6 and V is TRBV12-3 or TRBV12-4, with no clear D. The ends were cut back, 5 bases at V and 10 bases at J, with 12 bases in the middle. The CDR3 consists of 13 residues. CDR3 coding DNA: TGTGCCAGCAGTGTGGGCCTGAACTCACCCCTCCACTTT. Its protein product is CASSVGLNSPLHF.

V usage is TRBV9 and J usage is TRBJ1-3, with D possibly matching TRBD1 (5 bases). The CDR3 sequence is 15 residues long. V was shortened by 0 bases and J by 2 bases, with 9 bases between the two germline ends. The germline V gene encodes CDR1 SGDLS and CDR2 YYNGEE. CDR3 sequence reads: CASSVASGTGNTIYF. In nucleotides, the CDR3 is TGTGCCAGCAGCGTAGCTTCAGGGACTGGAAACACCATATATTTT.

CDR3 loop: CASSPVPWTSDEQFF. CDR3 coding DNA: TGTGCCAGTAGTCCCGTACCGTGGACTAGCGATGAGCAGTTCTTC. V and J are TRBV19 and TRBJ2-1; TRBD2 matches 9 bases. The CDR3 has 15 residues. Germline V gene data show CDR1 as LNHDA and CDR2 as SQIVND (reference sequence). The V segment lost 5 bases and the J segment 8 bases; nucleotides outside the gene matches: 10.

This chain joins TRBV24-1 and TRBJ2-2; weak D call: TRBD1 (5 bases). Germline V lookup: CDR1 KGHDR, CDR2 SFDVKD. The CDR3 runs to 15 residues. V lost 5 bases and J 6 bases, leaving 15 bases between the germline ends. The CDR3 here is CATSGQGKVAGELFF. The CDR3 nucleotides are TGTGCCACCAGTGGTCAGGGTAAGGTCGCCGGGGAGCTGTTTTTT.

The chain uses TRBV5-6 and TRBJ2-7; D gene uncertain. CDR3 size: 14 residues. The V gene lost 4 bases and the J gene lost 7 bases, with 18 bases spanning the gap. The V gene's germline CDR1 is SGHDT and CDR2 YYEEEE. This chain's CDR3 is CASSIGQTFGEQYF. In DNA, the CDR3 is TGTGCCAGCAGCATTGGGCAGACCTTTGGGGAGCAGTACTTC. The variable domain in full, with the rest retrieved from reference TRBV5-6 and TRBJ2-7, is DAGVTQSPTHLIKTRGQQVTLRCSPKSGHDTVSWYQQALGQGPQFIFQYYEEEERQRGNFPDRFSGHQFPNYSSELNVNALLLGDSALYLCASSIGQTFGEQYFGPGTRLTVT.

This rearrangement joins TRBV4-1 to TRBJ2-1; 7 bases align to TRBD1. J lost 6 bases, V lost 2 bases, and 7 bases had no gene match. CDR1 is MGHRA and CDR2 is YSYEKL in the germline V gene. This CDR3 has 15 amino acids. The CDR3 nucleotides read TGCGCCAGCAGCCAATGGATCTCAGGGGGCAATGAGCAGTTCTTC. This sequence encodes CASSQWISGGNEQFF.

The chain recombines TRBV28 with TRBJ2-1; 12 positions match TRBD2. Per the germline V gene, CDR1 is MDHEN and CDR2 is SYDVKM. The V segment lost 10 bases and the J segment 13 bases; nucleotides outside the gene matches: 8. This CDR3 region has 12 residues. The CDR3 nucleotides are TGTGCCACCGAGGCGGGACTAGCGGGTCAGTTCTTC. Encoded protein: CATEAGLAGQFF.

The V call is TRBV2, the J call TRBJ2-3, with 7 positions matching TRBD2. This CDR3 is 15 amino acids long. V shed 6 bases, J shed 0 bases, and the junction held 6 bases outside the gene matches. Germline CDR1 SNHLY, CDR2 FYNNEI. The CDR3 coding sequence is TGTGCCAGCAGGACGGGGAGGGAGAGCACAGATACGCAGTATTTT. Translated: CASRTGRESTDTQYF.

The rearrangement joins TRBV11-2 to TRBJ2-1; no reliable D call. Trimming shortened V by 0 bases and J by 3 bases, and 6 bases separated the two germline ends. Germline CDR1 is SGHAT and CDR2 is FQNNGV. This CDR3 is 14 amino acids long. The CDR3 sequence is CASSLEQFYNEQFF. The CDR3 DNA is TGTGCCAGCAGCTTAGAACAGTTCTACAATGAGCAGTTCTTC. The full variable domain, with the rest looked up from reference TRBV11-2 and TRBJ2-1, is EAGVAQSPRYKIIEKRQSVAFWCNPISGHATLYWYQQILGQGPKLLIQFQNNGVVDDSQLPKDRFSAERLKGVDSTLKIQPAKLEDSAVYLCASSLEQFYNEQFFGPGTRLTVL.

CDR3 amino acids: CASSYSIGSLREKLFF. Written as DNA, the CDR3 is TGTGCCAGCAGTTACTCGATTGGGTCGCTTCGGGAAAAACTGTTTTTT. The chain links TRBV6-6 to TRBJ1-4; D is undetermined. The CDR3 has 16 amino acids. Trimming removed 0 bases from V and 8 bases from J, with 16 bases in between. Germline loops: CDR1 MNHNY, CDR2 SVGAGI (reference sequence).

The genes are TRBV21-1 and TRBJ2-2; the DNA was not used to check the table's D call, TRBD1. TRBV21-1 is given as a pseudogene. This CDR3 region has 18 residues. The CDR3 DNA is TGTGCCAGCAGCAAAGGGAATTCAGGGGGGATAAACACCGGGGAGCTGTTTTTT. Its translation is CASSKGNSGGINTGELFF.

This rearrangement joins TRBV27 to TRBJ1-5, with TRBD1 matching 7 bases. The V gene's germline CDR1 is MNHEY and CDR2 SMNVEV (reference sequence). The junction had 2 bases not matched to a gene; V was cut back by 0 bases and J by 9 bases. The CDR3 has 13 amino acids. The DNA for the CDR3 is TGTGCCAGCAGTTTATCAAGGGGGCCGCCCCAGCATTTT. This gives the protein CASSLSRGPPQHF.

The V gene is TRBV5-6, the J gene TRBJ1-2; TRBD1 aligns across 7 bases. The CDR3 is 15 amino acids. Germline V gene sequence: CDR1 SGHDT, CDR2 YYEEEE. The J segment lost 0 bases and the V segment lost 3 bases, leaving 5 bases of the junction unmatched. The CDR3 sequence: CASSSKTGTNYGYTF. In DNA form, the CDR3 reads TGTGCCAGCAGCTCCAAGACAGGGACTAACTATGGCTACACCTTC.

The chain has TRBV5-1 and TRBJ2-3; D might be TRBD1 or TRBD2, each matching 6 bases. Trimming took off 7 bases at V and 8 bases at J, with 17 bases between the two ends. This CDR3 comprises 13 residues. CDR1 SGHRS and CDR2 YFSETQ come from the germline V gene. The CDR3 DNA follows: TGCGCCAGCGGTACGCCGGGGGCAGTTACGCAGTATTTT. Translated: CASGTPGAVTQYF.

V is TRBV19 and J is TRBJ2-1; 14 bases match TRBD2. This CDR3 spans 19 amino acids. Germline CDR1 LNHDA, CDR2 SQIVND (reference sequence). V lost 0 bases to trimming and J lost 4 bases; unmatched junction nucleotides: 8. The CDR3 nucleotides are TGTGCCAGTAGTATAGATCACGGACTAGCGGGGGGCCTATACAATGAGCAGTTCTTC. Translating gives CASSIDHGLAGGLYNEQFF.

V is TRBV10-1 and J is TRBJ2-3, with a possible D match to TRBD1 (5 bases). The V gene lost 6 bases and the J gene lost 1 base, with 5 bases spanning the gap. In germline, CDR1 is WNHNN, CDR2 SYGVQD (reference sequence). The CDR3 has 12 residues. CDR3 coding DNA: TGCGCCAGCAGCAGGGGCACAGATACGCAGTATTTT. The encoded protein is CASSRGTDTQYF.

The CDR3 here is CASSLERGGYGYTF. CDR3 DNA: TGTGCCAGCAGCTTAGAGCGAGGGGGCTATGGCTACACCTTC. The rearrangement uses TRBV7-9 and TRBJ1-2, with a possible D match to TRBD1 (6 bases). Germline V lookup: CDR1 SEHNR, CDR2 FQNEAQ (reference sequence). V lost 1 base and J lost 4, with 10 bases in between. This CDR3 has 14 residues.

V gene TRBV19 combines with J gene TRBJ2-7, with 8 positions matching TRBD1. The CDR3 has 14 amino acids. V shed 6 bases and J 0 bases; nucleotides not matched to a gene: 4. The germline V gene encodes CDR1 LNHDA and CDR2 SQIVND (reference sequence). The CDR3 DNA follows: TGTGCCAGTAGCAGGGGACAGGCCTCCTACGAGCAGTACTTC. This gives the protein CASSRGQASYEQYF.

There are a few counts of this clone. The rearrangement links TRBV14 to TRBJ2-2; D is unresolved. The CDR3 spans 13 residues. Trimming cost V 4 bases and J 5 bases, with 8 bases left between them. Germline CDR1 SGHDN, CDR2 FVKESK. This CDR3 is CASSPGPTGELFF. The CDR3 nucleotides are TGTGCCAGCAGCCCCGGTCCTACCGGGGAGCTGTTTTTT. Drawing the rest from reference TRBV14 and TRBJ2-2, the complete variable domain is EAGVTQFPSHSVIEKGQTVTLRCDPISGHDNLYWYRRVMGKEIKFLLHFVKESKQDESGMPNNRFLAERTGGTYSTLKVQPAELEDSGVYFCASSPGPTGELFFGEGSRLTVL.